This is a list of T cell receptor beta chains from one sample in a study of regulatory T cells in long-lasting Graves disease. TCRdb analysed the multiplex PCR reads with MiXCR anew, one entry per CDR3 protein. The top ten hold over 15% of the sample, which has about 440,000 distinct CDR3 sequences, 15% seen once. These records were also assigned to another study, of T cells in Graves' hyperthyroidism and ophthalmopathy.

Sequencing was performed on peripheral blood mononuclear cells (PBMCs), taken at new diagnosis, from a patient treated with antithyroid drugs. These receptors were taken from a woman aged 30 to 39 with Graves disease. Each CDR3 is given with its conserved first and last residue. Not all rows give a size; the values are once, few, many and, for expanded clones, a class.

>few|TRBV4-2|TRBJ2-1
CASSQVSLAGGSEQFF
>many|TRBV10-3|TRBJ1-1
CAISETQGSTEAFF
>many|TRBV27|TRBJ1-1
CASSFTGILNTEAFF
>few|TRBV6-1|TRBJ2-3
CASIQGGRTDTQYF
>few|TRBV20-1|TRBJ2-1
CSARDRTGGPYNEQFF
>many|TRBV29-1|TRBJ1-5
CSVEGRGQESNQPQHF
>many|TRBV20-1|TRBJ2-7
CSAREAGALPYEQYF
>few|TRBV3-1|TRBJ2-7
CASSQEPPRLAGTYEQYF
>many|TRBV6-5|TRBJ2-2
CASKFLGTNTGELFF
>-|TRBV15|TRBJ2-1
CATSRRVTSGPYNEQFF
>-|TRBV4-2|TRBJ2-7
CASSTLAGENYEQYF
>few|TRBV13|TRBJ2-2
CASKRPGQGAAGELFF
>-|TRBV30|TRBJ2-5
CAWSVSRASGTQYF
>many|TRBV5-1|TRBJ2-1
CASSKSPTDEQFF
>many|TRBV12-3/TRBV12-4|TRBJ2-1
CASSLRGLAGEQFF
>-|TRBV20-1|TRBJ1-5
CSAREGNGQSQHF
>many|TRBV20-1|TRBJ2-2
CSARDPSRTSGRNTGELFF
>many|TRBV12-3/TRBV12-4|TRBJ1-2
CASGATGYGYTF
>many|TRBV18|TRBJ1-5
CASSPRGPGYSNQPQHF
>few|TRBV4-1|TRBJ1-5
CASSQDRDGRGLQPQHF
>once|TRBV20-1|TRBJ2-5
CSAAFSGSSETQYF
>many|TRBV7-8|TRBJ2-1
CASSLANAGGPNEQFF
>-|TRBV28|TRBJ2-2
CASSFPQGNTGELFF
>many|TRBV18|TRBJ2-5
CASSPTTSPWRETQYF
>-|TRBV5-1|TRBJ2-3
CASSDGTSGSRADAQYF
>once|TRBV30|TRBJ1-2
CAWRAGTDGYTF